The T cell receptor (beta chain) under discussion was sequenced for a study of blood T cell repertoires in COVID-19. Turning to the study itself: COVID-19 samples collected from the United States, Italy and Spain covered acute and convalescent phases. T cells, B-cell-depleted T cells, or PBMCs provided the cDNA or gDNA that served as material.

Per the original data handling: Estimation of nucleated cell counts was performed using reference gene primer amplification. Using immunoSEQ multiplex PCR, the repertoire was profiled, and TCRdb retains in-frame clones only, with some absent. The V and J calls and clone size come from that table; D and trimming were worked out from the DNA. The sample consists of about 180,000 clones, 85% of them appearing once. V lost 7 bases, J lost 0 bases, and 16 bases lay in between. Per germline, CDR1 SGHRS and CDR2 YFSETQ. The CDR3 contains 16 residues. The sequencing sample was made of peripheral blood. The TCR sequence derives from a person aged 65 to 79 with COVID-19, enrolled during active disease. The chain recombines TRBV5-1 with TRBJ1-4; no definite D call. The CDR3 reads CASARETSATNEKLFF. CDR3 in DNA: TGCGCCAGCGCCCGGGAGACTTCTGCAACTAATGAAAAACTGTTTTTT.